This TCR beta chain was identified in a study of CD8+ T cells in alopecia areata. Study as a whole: Twice daily, treated patients received 5 to 10 mg of oral tofacitinib. For 6 to 18 months, tofacitinib was taken, and 6 months off drug followed.

Treatment denoted: oral pan-JAK inhibitor, 5-10 mg twice daily. Punch biopsies of lesional scalp, plus peripheral blood, were taken from alopecia areata patients. Sequencing relied on a cDNA template that was reverse transcribed from extracted RNA. TCRdb keeps only in-frame clones here, not all; method: immunoSEQ multiplex PCR. The table shows tens of thousands of clones, with about 71% occurring only once. CDR3 length: 11 amino acids. Germline V gives CDR1 SQVTM, CDR2 ANQGSEA. This clone has only a few counts. The sequence derives from a human donor with alopecia areata. The chain employs TRBV29-1 and TRBJ2-3, with 7 bases lining up with TRBD1. This material consisted of CD8+ T cells sorted from blood, taken at week 4, from a patient treated with tofacitinib. CDR3 residues: CVEGAGDTQYF. The CDR3 coding sequence is TGCGTCGAGGGGGCAGGGGATACGCAGTATTTT.